This is a list of T cell receptor beta chains from one sample in a study of cytomegalovirus exposure and HLA in healthy donors. The data were produced by immunoSEQ multiplex PCR, yet TCRdb's version contains in-frame clones alone and is incomplete. The table has 75,000 to 90,000 clones, around 76% seen once. The sample consisted of PBMCs. The receptor source for this set is a male donor in good health and CMV-seropositive. Both conserved end residues are part of each CDR3. Each record gives: D gene, V gene, clone size, J gene, CDR3 DNA, CDR3 protein. A D gene is named only where the DNA matches it firmly. The size field is filled for only some rows; it gives once, few, many or a size class.

D gene: NA
V gene: TRBV30
clone size: NA
J gene: TRBJ2-7
CDR3 DNA: TGTGCCTCGACCAGGAGGGGGCGACCCCCTACGCGGTACTTC
CDR3 protein: CASTRRGRPPTRYF

D gene: TRBD1
V gene: TRBV18
clone size: NA
J gene: TRBJ2-5
CDR3 DNA: TGTGCCAGCTCACGCGCAGGGACAGGGGCGATGGAGACCCAGTACTTC
CDR3 protein: CASSRAGTGAMETQYF

D gene: TRBD1
V gene: TRBV6-6
clone size: few
J gene: TRBJ1-1
CDR3 DNA: TGTGCCAGCAGTTCGAGGACAGGGGAGGGAGGCACTGAAGCTTTCTTT
CDR3 protein: CASSSRTGEGGTEAFF

D gene: TRBD1
V gene: TRBV19
clone size: NA
J gene: TRBJ1-2
CDR3 DNA: TGTGCCAGTAGTACCCCGGACAGGCAGAGCTATGGCTACACCTTC
CDR3 protein: CASSTPDRQSYGYTF

D gene: TRBD1
V gene: TRBV7-8
clone size: NA
J gene: TRBJ2-7
CDR3 DNA: TGTGCCAGCAGCTTACCCGGGACAGGGGGAAACCCCTACGAGCAGTACTTC
CDR3 protein: CASSLPGTGGNPYEQYF

D gene: NA
V gene: TRBV2
clone size: NA
J gene: TRBJ2-7
CDR3 DNA: TGTGCCAGCAGTGCTATTACCTACGAGCAGTACTTC
CDR3 protein: CASSAITYEQYF

D gene: TRBD2
V gene: TRBV19
clone size: few
J gene: TRBJ2-7
CDR3 DNA: TGTGCCAGTAGTTTCGGGAGGGCCTACGAGCAGTACTTC
CDR3 protein: CASSFGRAYEQYF

D gene: NA
V gene: TRBV30
clone size: NA
J gene: TRBJ2-7
CDR3 DNA: TGTGCCTGGAGCCCGACGGGAAGCTCCTACGAGCAGTACTTC
CDR3 protein: CAWSPTGSSYEQYF

D gene: TRBD1
V gene: TRBV13
clone size: NA
J gene: TRBJ1-1
CDR3 DNA: TGTGCCAGCAGCCCGCCGTCAGGGGGAGTAACTGAAGCTTTCTTT
CDR3 protein: CASSPPSGGVTEAFF

D gene: TRBD1
V gene: TRBV29-1
clone size: NA
J gene: TRBJ1-2
CDR3 DNA: TGCAGCGTAGACCTCGACAGGGGGCCGACTGGCTACACCTTC
CDR3 protein: CSVDLDRGPTGYTF

D gene: TRBD1
V gene: TRBV7-2
clone size: NA
J gene: TRBJ1-2
CDR3 DNA: TGTGCCAGCAGCGCTGGACAGGGGACGATCAGCTATGGCTACACCTTC
CDR3 protein: CASSAGQGTISYGYTF

D gene: NA
V gene: TRBV19
clone size: NA
J gene: TRBJ1-2
CDR3 DNA: TGTGCCAGTAGCACGACGGAGCTTGGTGGCTACACCTTC
CDR3 protein: CASSTTELGGYTF

D gene: NA
V gene: TRBV4-3
clone size: NA
J gene: TRBJ2-3
CDR3 DNA: TGCGCCAGCAGCCATCCTAGCACAGATACGCAGTATTTT
CDR3 protein: CASSHPSTDTQYF

D gene: NA
V gene: TRBV7-2
clone size: NA
J gene: TRBJ2-2
CDR3 DNA: TGTGCCAGCAGCTTAGCGGGGGGGCCCACCGGGGAGCTGTTTTTT
CDR3 protein: CASSLAGGPTGELFF

D gene: TRBD1
V gene: TRBV2
clone size: NA
J gene: TRBJ1-5
CDR3 DNA: TGTGCCAGCAGCGGACAGGGGACGAATCAGCCCCAGCATTTT
CDR3 protein: CASSGQGTNQPQHF

D gene: TRBD2
V gene: TRBV7-9
clone size: once
J gene: TRBJ2-5
CDR3 DNA: TGTGCCAGCAGCTTGCGAGGCGGGAGTCGGGAGACCCAGTACTTC
CDR3 protein: CASSLRGGSRETQYF